This TCR beta chain was obtained from a study of early T cells in non-severe SARS-CoV-2 infection. Study-level findings and limits: The matching step, a VDJdb search, favored anti-spike CD8 responses and missed private and CD4 specificities.

The TCR library protocol was used to attach unique molecular identifiers. These identifiers were attached to individual cDNA molecules. TCRdb reprocessed the 5' RACE reads via MiXCR and lists one record per CDR3 protein. The sample lists roughly 69,000 distinct CDR3 sequences, approximately 9.2% occurring once. Ten or more counts support this clonotype. The target antigen is unknown. The starting material was whole blood, obtained at baseline. This receptor was obtained from an adult who was a healthcare worker with PCR-confirmed SARS-CoV-2 infection or an uninfected control (not recorded which).

Written as DNA, the CDR3 is TGTGCCAGCAGCTTAATTAGCAGCACTGAAGCTTTCTTT. Amino acid sequence: CASSLISSTEAFF. The rearrangement links TRBV7-9 to TRBJ1-1; unclear D gene. V was shortened by 2 bases and J by 4 bases, with 8 bases between the two germline ends. Germline lookup yields CDR1 SEHNR and CDR2 FQNEAQ (reference sequence). The CDR3 has 13 residues.